This T cell receptor beta chain emerged from a study of regulatory T cells in long-lasting Graves disease. Study-level background: Over-5-year antithyroid drug use with positive TSH receptor antibodies defined persistent Graves' disease in the study. Study-wide results and limits: Lower TCR diversity was seen in persistent Graves' patients than in newly diagnosed ones.

This clonotype came up many times. Its antigen is not identified. The TCR beta library used iRepertoire HTBI primers with Arm-PCR amplification of CDR3. TCRdb re-called the multiplex PCR reads through MiXCR, storing one row per CDR3 protein. This table holds hundreds of thousands of distinct CDR3 sequences, around 21% found once. The CDR3 runs 17 residues. V lost 2 bases and J lost 2, with 18 bases in between. Specified time point: persistent/refractory GD, antithyroid drugs over 5 years with positive TRAb. Construction of the TCR library relied on RNA isolated from PBMCs. Diagnosing Graves' disease relied on the American Thyroid Association guidelines.

The genes are TRBV12-3 or TRBV12-4 and TRBJ1-1, with D possibly being TRBD1 (5 bases). The sample in question was peripheral blood mononuclear cells (PBMCs), obtained when the disease was refractory, from a patient treated with antithyroid drugs. The receptor's source is a female donor with Graves disease. The CDR3: CASSLFLRGQKNTEAFF. The CDR3 coding sequence is TGTGCCAGCAGTTTATTTTTGCGAGGACAAAAAAACACTGAAGCTTTCTTT.